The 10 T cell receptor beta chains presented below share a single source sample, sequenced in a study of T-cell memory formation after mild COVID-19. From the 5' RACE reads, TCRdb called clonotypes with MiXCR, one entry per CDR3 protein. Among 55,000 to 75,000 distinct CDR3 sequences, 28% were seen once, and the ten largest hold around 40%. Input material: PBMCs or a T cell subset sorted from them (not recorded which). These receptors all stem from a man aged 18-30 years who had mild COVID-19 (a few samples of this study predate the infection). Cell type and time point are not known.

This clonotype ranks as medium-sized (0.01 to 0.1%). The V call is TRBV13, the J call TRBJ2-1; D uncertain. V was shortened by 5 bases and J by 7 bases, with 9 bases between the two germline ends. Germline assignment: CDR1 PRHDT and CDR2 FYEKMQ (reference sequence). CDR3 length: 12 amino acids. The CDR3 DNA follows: TGTGCCAGCAGCGCATTGGGAAATGAGCAGTTCTTC. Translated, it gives CASSALGNEQFF.

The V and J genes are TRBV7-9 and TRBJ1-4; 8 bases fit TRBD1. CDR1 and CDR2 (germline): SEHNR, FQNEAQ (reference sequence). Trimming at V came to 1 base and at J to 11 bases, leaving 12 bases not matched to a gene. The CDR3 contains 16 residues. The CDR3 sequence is CASSLVAGTGESKLFF. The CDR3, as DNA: TGTGCCAGCAGCTTAGTTGCGGGGACAGGAGAATCGAAACTGTTTTTT.

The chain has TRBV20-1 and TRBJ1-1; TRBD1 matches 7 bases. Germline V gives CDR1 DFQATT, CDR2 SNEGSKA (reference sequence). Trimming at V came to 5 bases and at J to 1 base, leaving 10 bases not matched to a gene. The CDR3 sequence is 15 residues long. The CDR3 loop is CSALDDRAPNTEAFF. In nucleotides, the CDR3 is TGCAGTGCTCTGGATGACAGGGCCCCGAACACTGAAGCTTTCTTT.

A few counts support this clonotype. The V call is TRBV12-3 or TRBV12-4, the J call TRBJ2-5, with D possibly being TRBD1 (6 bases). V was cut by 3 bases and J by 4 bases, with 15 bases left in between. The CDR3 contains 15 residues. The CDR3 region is CASSFGQGSPETQYF. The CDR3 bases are TGTGCCAGCAGTTTTGGGCAGGGGTCGCCAGAGACCCAGTACTTC.

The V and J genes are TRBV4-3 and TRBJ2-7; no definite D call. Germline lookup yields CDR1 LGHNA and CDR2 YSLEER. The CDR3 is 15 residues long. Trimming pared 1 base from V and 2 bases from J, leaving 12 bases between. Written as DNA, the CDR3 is TGCGCCAGCAGCCAAGTGGTCAGTGGGCCCTACGAGCAGTACTTC. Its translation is CASSQVVSGPYEQYF.

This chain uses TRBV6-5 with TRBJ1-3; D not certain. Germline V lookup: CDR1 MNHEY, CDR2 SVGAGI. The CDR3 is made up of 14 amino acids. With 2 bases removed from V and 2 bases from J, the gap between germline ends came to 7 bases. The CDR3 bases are TGTGCCAGCAGTTACAGGAATCCTGGAAACACCATATATTTT. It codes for CASSYRNPGNTIYF.

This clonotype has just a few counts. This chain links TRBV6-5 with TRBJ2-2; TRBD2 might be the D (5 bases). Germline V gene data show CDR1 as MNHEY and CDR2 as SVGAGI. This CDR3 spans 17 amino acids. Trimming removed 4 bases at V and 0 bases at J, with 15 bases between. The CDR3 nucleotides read TGTGCCAGCAGTTCATCGGGTAGCGCCTCGAACACCGGGGAGCTGTTTTTT. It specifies CASSSSGSASNTGELFF.

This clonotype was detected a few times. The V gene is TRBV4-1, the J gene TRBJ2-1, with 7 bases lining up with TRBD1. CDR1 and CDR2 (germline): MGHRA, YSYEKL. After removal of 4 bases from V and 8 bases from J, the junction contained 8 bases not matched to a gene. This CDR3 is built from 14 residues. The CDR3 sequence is CASSLLNRGDEQFF. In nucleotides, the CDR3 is TGCGCCAGCAGCCTGTTAAACAGGGGCGATGAGCAGTTCTTC.

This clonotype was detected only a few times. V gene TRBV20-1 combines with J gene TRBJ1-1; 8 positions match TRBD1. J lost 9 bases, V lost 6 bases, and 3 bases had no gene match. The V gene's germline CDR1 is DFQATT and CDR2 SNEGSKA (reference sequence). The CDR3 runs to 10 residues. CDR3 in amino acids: CSARDRKAFF. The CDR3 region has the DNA TGCAGTGCAAGGGACAGGAAAGCTTTCTTT.

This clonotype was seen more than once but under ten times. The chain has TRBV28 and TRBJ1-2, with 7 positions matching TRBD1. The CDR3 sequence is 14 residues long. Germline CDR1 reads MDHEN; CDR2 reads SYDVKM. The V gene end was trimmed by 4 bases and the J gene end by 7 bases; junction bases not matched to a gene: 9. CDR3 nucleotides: TGTGCCAGCAGTTCAATACAGGGGATCGGTGGCTACACCTTC. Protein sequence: CASSSIQGIGGYTF.